The 30 T cell receptor beta chains below all came from one sample that was sequenced in a study of blood T cells in healthy people across ages. A second PCR, run for about 6 to 12 cycles, used a sample-barcoded 5' primer plus a J-beta primer mix. MiXCR, run by TCRdb on the 5' RACE reads, gives a single entry per CDR3 protein. This sample has approximately 490,000 distinct CDR3 sequences, with less than 25% found just once. These data were likewise used in another study, on T cells of mothers and their children.

The sequencing sample was made of blood. Every receptor here comes from a boy younger than 18 in good health.

The V and J genes are TRBV28 and TRBJ2-7; 8 positions agree with TRBD1. Trimming took 7 bases from V and 6 from J; bases not matched to a gene: 8. The CDR3 runs to 13 residues. The germline gives CDR1 MDHEN, CDR2 SYDVKM. In DNA form, the CDR3 reads TGTGCCAGCAACCCGACAGGGGCCACCGAGCAGTACTTC. Its protein product is CASNPTGATEQYF.

This clonotype was found a few times. The chain carries TRBV28 and TRBJ2-3; unclear D gene. V lost 6 bases, J lost 13 bases, and 17 bases lay in between. This CDR3 is 12 amino acids long. Germline V CDR1 and CDR2: MDHEN, SYDVKM. The CDR3 DNA follows: TGTGCCAGCAGGAAAGGCGCGGAGACGGAGTATTTT. Translated, it gives CASRKGAETEYF. Filled out from reference TRBV28 and TRBJ2-3, the complete variable domain reads DVKVTQSSRYLVKRTGEKVFLECVQDMDHENMFWYRQDPGLGLRLIYFSYDVKMKEKGDIPEGYSVSREKKERFSLILESASTNQTSMYLCASRKGAETEYFGPGTRLTVL.

The chain has TRBV24-1 and TRBJ2-7, with D maybe TRBD2 (6 bases). Germline CDR1 KGHDR, CDR2 SFDVKD. The CDR3 runs to 14 residues. Trimming stripped 7 bases from V and 1 base from J, with 13 bases between. The CDR3, as DNA: TGTGCCACCAGCGGCACGGGGGAATCCTACGAGCAGTACTTC. Translating it yields CATSGTGESYEQYF.

This chain links TRBV4-3 with TRBJ2-5; D is ambiguous. The closer fit of TRBJ2-1 to the DNA end suggests the J call may be wrong. The CDR3 extends over 15 amino acids. In germline, CDR1 is LGHNA, CDR2 YSLEER. CDR3 DNA sequence: TGCGCCAGCAGCCAAGAATCCAACAGTCACGATGAGCAGTTCTTC. This translates into CASSQESNSHDEQFF.

V gene TRBV15 combines with J gene TRBJ1-3; 10 positions match TRBD1. CDR3 length equals 17 residues. V was pared by 0 bases and J by 5 bases, with 7 bases of the junction left unmatched. CDR1 LNHNV and CDR2 YYDKDF come from the germline V gene (reference sequence). As DNA, the CDR3 is TGTGCCACCAGCAGAGACAGGGACAGGGGTGTGAGAAACACCATATATTTT. This gives the protein CATSRDRDRGVRNTIYF.

This clonotype was observed a handful of times. The chain has TRBV7-3 and TRBJ1-3, with 8 bases fitting TRBD1. Germline trimming cut 4 bases from V and 0 bases from J; bases unmatched to any gene: 11. In germline, CDR1 is SGHTA, CDR2 FQGTGA. The length of the CDR3 is 18 residues. The CDR3 reads CASSWGRDRRISGNTIYF. Here the CDR3 DNA reads TGTGCCAGCAGCTGGGGCCGGGACAGGCGGATCTCTGGAAACACCATATATTTT.

In the case of this clonotype: The conserved final phenylalanine or tryptophan is absent from the CDR3, which likely points to a read error. The V call is TRBV28, the J call TRBJ2-3, with 7 bases aligning to TRBD2. Germline V gene lookup returns CDR1 MDHEN and CDR2 SYDVKM. CDR3 length equals 18 residues. V was pared by 6 bases and J by 0 bases, with 15 bases of the junction left unmatched. CDR3 bases: TGTGCCAGCAGCCCGGGACTACCTTATGGCCCTAGCACAGATACGCAGTATCTT. It encodes CASSPGLPYGPSTDTQYL.

The V and J genes are TRBV3-1 and TRBJ2-7; D call uncertain. The CDR3 consists of 16 residues. V lost 1 base and J lost 3, with 16 bases in between. Germline V lookup: CDR1 LGHDT, CDR2 YNNKEL (reference sequence). The CDR3 DNA is TGTGCCAGCAGCCAAGGGCAGAGACGACCCGACTACGAGCAGTACTTC. Amino acid sequence: CASSQGQRRPDYEQYF.

The J gene is TRBJ1-2, the V gene TRBV20-1; the D is unclear. Germline CDR1 is DFQATT and CDR2 is SNEGSKA (reference sequence). This CDR3 has 11 amino acids. The germline V and J ends were trimmed by 2 bases and 3 bases, with 4 bases remaining between them. The CDR3 loop reads CSARTHYGYTF. CDR3 coding DNA: TGCAGTGCTAGAACACACTATGGCTACACCTTC.

The chain employs TRBV12-3 or TRBV12-4 and TRBJ2-5, with D perhaps matching TRBD1 (6 bases). The J call may be mistaken, given a closer DNA end match to TRBJ2-7. The CDR3 runs to 14 residues. The CDR3 DNA follows: TGTGCCAGCAGTTTAGAACAGGGTATCTACGAGCAGTACTTC. It encodes CASSLEQGIYEQYF.

The chain recombines TRBV18 with TRBJ2-1; TRBD1 is a possible D gene (6 bases). Looked up from germline, CDR1 is KGHSH and CDR2 is LQKENI. Trimming shortened V by 6 bases and J by 3 bases, and 15 bases separated the two germline ends. The CDR3 consists of 15 residues. CDR3 region: CASSPRGKLYNEQFF. CDR3 bases: TGTGCCAGCTCGCCGAGGGGGAAACTCTACAATGAGCAGTTCTTC.

A remark on this clonotype: The junction shows a germline mismatch at one end, possibly a read error. V usage is TRBV4-2 and J usage is TRBJ2-2; D gene uncertain. The germline V gene has CDR1 LGHNA and CDR2 YNFKEQ. The CDR3 extends over 15 amino acids. The CDR3 loop is CASGQERLDTGELFF. The CDR3 DNA reads TGTGCCAGCGGCCAAGAAAGGTTGGACACCGGGGAGCTGTTTTTT.

The CDR3 DNA reads TGTGCCAGCAGCCCGGGACTAGCGTCTAGCTCCTACAATGAGCAGTTCTTC. Translating gives CASSPGLASSSYNEQFF. The chain joins TRBV14 to TRBJ2-1, with 10 bases that match TRBD2. The CDR3 is made up of 17 amino acids. V was clipped by 4 bases and J by 0 bases; unmatched bases: 6. Germline V gives CDR1 SGHDN, CDR2 FVKESK.

This clonotype showed up many times. The rearrangement joins TRBV6-2 or TRBV6-3 to TRBJ2-5; D is unclear. V was shortened by 3 bases and J by 5 bases, with 7 bases between the two germline ends. This CDR3 is 12 amino acids long. Germline V gives CDR1 MNHEY, CDR2 SVGEGT. The CDR3 spells CASSYGRETQYF. The CDR3 DNA follows: TGTGCCAGCAGTTATGGCAGGGAGACCCAGTACTTC.

Many counts were recorded for this clonotype. The chain employs TRBV12-3 or TRBV12-4 and TRBJ2-5, with 10 positions matching TRBD2. The CDR3 runs 16 residues. V shed 4 bases and J 5 bases; nucleotides not matched to a gene: 10. The CDR3 sequence is CASSSFSGREGETQYF. The CDR3 coding sequence is TGTGCCAGCAGTTCCTTCAGCGGGAGGGAGGGCGAGACCCAGTACTTC.

This clonotype was seen more than once but under ten times. The rearrangement joins TRBV12-3 or TRBV12-4 to TRBJ2-3, with TRBD2 matching 14 bases. V lost 1 base and J lost 0; bases outside the gene matches: 9. This CDR3 contains 20 residues. This chain's CDR3 is CASSLGGLAGGYTSTDTQYF. In DNA form, the CDR3 reads TGTGCCAGCAGTTTAGGAGGACTAGCGGGAGGCTATACTAGCACAGATACGCAGTATTTT.

The sample holds a few counts of this clonotype. The chain carries TRBV2 and TRBJ2-7; TRBD1 is a possible D gene (5 bases). CDR3 length: 14 residues. Germline-derived CDR1 and CDR2 are SNHLY and FYNNEI. The V end lost 0 bases, the J end lost 3 bases, and 9 bases lay between the germline ends. The CDR3 here is CASSEAAQGYEQYF. CDR3 in DNA: TGTGCCAGCAGTGAAGCCGCGCAGGGCTACGAGCAGTACTTC.

The CDR3 nucleotides read TGCGCCAGCAGCTCCCCCGGGACAGGGGGCCGTAACCAAGAGACCCAGTACTTC. Its translation is CASSSPGTGGRNQETQYF. The V call is TRBV5-1, the J call TRBJ2-5, with TRBD1 matching 12 bases. From germline, CDR1 is SGHRS and CDR2 YFSETQ. The CDR3 has 18 amino acids. The trim removed 3 bases at V and 0 bases at J, leaving 9 bases unmatched.

The V gene is TRBV29-1, the J gene TRBJ2-1; 9 bases align to TRBD1. Per germline, CDR1 SQVTM and CDR2 ANQGSEA. J was trimmed by 9 bases and V by 1 base; bases with no gene match: 7. The CDR3 has 14 residues. CDR3 residues: CSVEGTGARGEQFF. CDR3 bases: TGCAGCGTTGAAGGGACAGGGGCCAGGGGTGAGCAGTTCTTC.

CDR3 amino acids: CASTSGGHYNEQFF. The CDR3 DNA follows: TGCGCCAGCACGAGCGGGGGGCACTACAATGAGCAGTTCTTC. This sequence joins TRBV5-1 and TRBJ2-1, with 9 nucleotides matching TRBD2. CDR1 and CDR2 (germline): SGHRS, YFSETQ. Losses at the gene ends were 6 bases for V and 3 bases for J; bases not matched to a gene: 4. The CDR3 is made up of 14 amino acids.

The genes are TRBV11-2 and TRBJ2-5; a possible D gene is TRBD1 (5 bases). The germline gives CDR1 SGHAT, CDR2 FQNNGV. V was shortened by 3 bases and J by 1 base, with 9 bases between the two germline ends. The CDR3 is 14 residues long. CDR3 sequence reads: CASSFDSSQETQYF. Written as DNA, the CDR3 is TGTGCCAGCAGCTTTGACAGTTCCCAAGAGACCCAGTACTTC.

This sequence joins TRBV6-5 and TRBJ1-5; no definite D call. The germline V and J ends were trimmed by 5 bases and 7 bases, with 12 bases remaining between them. This CDR3 comprises 13 residues. Germline CDR1 MNHEY, CDR2 SVGAGI. The DNA of the CDR3 is TGTGCCAGCAGTCCCGGTAGGGAACAGCCCCAGCATTTT. This sequence encodes CASSPGREQPQHF.

This chain joins TRBV10-3 and TRBJ1-3; no firm D call. The CDR3 length is 14 residues. V dropped 7 bases and J dropped 0 bases, with 10 bases sitting between them. Germline V gene sequence: CDR1 ENHRY, CDR2 SYGVKD. In DNA, the CDR3 is TGTGCCATCAAGGCAGTTAGCTCTGGAAACACCATATATTTT. It encodes CAIKAVSSGNTIYF.

The V gene is TRBV4-3, the J gene TRBJ2-5, with D tentatively TRBD2 (5 bases). Trimming shortened V by 2 bases and J by 0 bases, and 13 bases separated the two germline ends. This CDR3 contains 16 residues. Per germline, CDR1 LGHNA and CDR2 YSLEER. CDR3 protein: CASSQNSRGYQETQYF. In DNA, the CDR3 is TGCGCCAGCAGCCAAAATAGTAGAGGGTACCAAGAGACCCAGTACTTC.

V usage is TRBV7-2 and J usage is TRBJ2-3; D is unresolved. Looked up from germline, CDR1 is SGHTA and CDR2 is FQGNSA. This CDR3 spans 18 amino acids. V lost 4 bases to trimming and J lost 4 bases, with 24 bases between them. CDR3 loop: CASSWNLLADPFSDTQYF. The CDR3 nucleotides are TGTGCCAGCAGCTGGAACCTACTTGCGGATCCTTTCTCAGATACGCAGTATTTT.

The chain employs TRBV7-2 and TRBJ1-1; D unclear. In germline, CDR1 is SGHTA, CDR2 FQGNSA. V was pared by 6 bases and J by 3 bases, with 14 bases between. The CDR3 contains 14 residues. CDR3 region: CASRLRQGYTEAFF. CDR3 DNA: TGTGCCAGCAGACTGAGACAAGGGTACACTGAAGCTTTCTTT.

This clonotype was observed a handful of times. V usage is TRBV20-1 and J usage is TRBJ1-6; no definite D call. This CDR3 is 13 amino acids long. Per germline, CDR1 DFQATT and CDR2 SNEGSKA (reference sequence). V lost 3 bases and J 5 bases, leaving 8 bases between the germline ends. This chain's CDR3 is CSARAQNNSPLHF. CDR3 coding DNA: TGCAGTGCTAGGGCACAGAATAATTCACCCCTCCACTTT.

There are a few counts of this clonotype. J is TRBJ1-5 and V is TRBV6-1; D gene uncertain. V lost 5 bases and J 3 bases, leaving 11 bases between the germline ends. CDR1 is MNHNS, CDR2 SASEGT, per germline. The CDR3 sequence is 14 residues long. CDR3 sequence: CASSTNWNNQPQHF. The CDR3 bases are TGTGCCAGCAGTACCAACTGGAACAATCAGCCCCAGCATTTT.

This rearrangement joins TRBV9 to TRBJ1-2; no clear D. The CDR3 is made up of 14 amino acids. Germline V CDR1 and CDR2: SGDLS, YYNGEE. V lost 2 bases to trimming and J lost 4 bases, with 12 bases between them. The CDR3 sequence: CASSVDSGLYGYTF. The CDR3 nucleotides are TGTGCCAGCAGCGTTGATTCGGGTCTCTATGGCTACACCTTC.

The table lists this clonotype with a few counts. The chain recombines TRBV5-1 with TRBJ2-7; 8 nucleotides agree with TRBD1. The V and J ends lost 2 bases and 5 bases, in that order; junction bases with no gene match: 12. The CDR3 has 16 residues. CDR1 SGHRS and CDR2 YFSETQ come from the germline V gene. This CDR3 reads CASSLDLGQGANEQYF. The DNA for the CDR3 is TGCGCCAGCAGCTTAGACCTCGGGCAGGGGGCGAACGAGCAGTACTTC.